Below are 17 T cell receptor beta chains sequenced from a single sample in a study of T cell clonality in common variable immunodeficiency. Assay: immunoSEQ multiplex PCR; the TCRdb copy retains only in-frame clones and omits some. Singletons are absent from the sample, which has tens of thousands of clones. Sample: peripheral blood mononuclear cells. The source is a person aged 18 to 75 in good health.

This clone was seen many times. The read ends 3 residues early relative to the CDR3; the germline J gene fills the gap. The chain combines TRBV4-1 with TRBJ2-1, with 7 bases fitting TRBD2. Germline V gene data show CDR1 as MGHRA and CDR2 as YSYEKL. The CDR3 is made up of 11 amino acids. The CDR3: CGSGTYNEQFF. The CDR3 DNA, read in part, is TGCGGGAGCGGGACCTACAATGAG.

Many counts were recorded for this clone. Coverage ceases 3 residues before the CDR3 finishes, and the germline J gene fills in the end. The genes are TRBV9 and TRBJ2-1; D perhaps matches TRBD2 (6 bases). There are 16 residues in the CDR3. The V end lost 0 bases, the J end lost 4 bases, and 14 bases lay between the germline ends. Germline CDR1 SGDLS, CDR2 YYNGEE. The sequenced CDR3 bases are TGTGCCAGCAGCGTAGGTAGCGGCGGATTTTACAATGAG. As protein: CASSVGSGGFYNE. The entire CDR3 protein is CASSVGSGGFYNEQFF.

This clone has ten or more counts. The read terminates 3 residues before the CDR3 end, so the remaining end is supplied by the germline J gene. The chain links TRBV19 to TRBJ1-5; 7 bases line up with TRBD1. Germline V gene sequence: CDR1 LNHDA, CDR2 SQIVND (reference sequence). The CDR3 loop spans 16 amino acids. Trimming cost V 6 bases and J 2 bases; bases outside gene matches: 10. The sequenced part of the CDR3 DNA is TGTGCCAGTAGGTTCGACAGGGCCGGAGGCAATCAGCCC. Translated: CASRFDRAGGNQP. The whole CDR3 sequence is CASRFDRAGGNQPQHF.

This clone appeared many times. The read ends 3 residues shy of where the CDR3 ends; the end is completed using the germline J gene. The V and J genes are TRBV5-1 and TRBJ1-1, with TRBD1 as a possible D gene (5 bases). The V and J ends lost 5 bases and 1 base respectively, with 15 bases between them. The CDR3 consists of 15 residues. Germline V lookup: CDR1 SGHRS, CDR2 YFSETQ. CDR3 DNA (partial): TGCGCCAGCAGTTTTTTCACAGGCTCGAACACTGAA. This encodes CASSFFTGSNTE. The entire CDR3 sequence reads CASSFFTGSNTEAFF.

A remark on this clone: The read comes to an end 3 residues before the CDR3 does, leaving the germline J gene to fill in the end. This sequence joins TRBV2 and TRBJ1-1, with TRBD1 matching 9 bases. Germline values: CDR1 SNHLY, CDR2 FYNNEI. Germline trimming cut 8 bases from V and 4 bases from J; bases unmatched to any gene: 5. This CDR3 is 13 amino acids long. Partial CDR3 DNA: TGTGCCAGCGGGAGGGACAGGGCCACTGAA. It codes for CASGRDRATE. The whole CDR3 reads CASGRDRATEAFF.

This clone was seen many times. The observed sequence ends 3 residues before the CDR3 terminus, with the missing tail filled in from the germline J gene. This chain connects TRBV5-8 to TRBJ2-4; no reliable D call. Germline lookup yields CDR1 SGHTS and CDR2 YDEGEE. V was clipped by 0 bases and J by 2 bases, with 9 bases between them. The CDR3 has 15 amino acids. Partial CDR3 DNA: TGTGCCAGCAGCTTGGATCGGGTCCCCAAAAACATT. Its protein product is CASSLDRVPKNI. The whole CDR3 region reads CASSLDRVPKNIQYF. Together with reference TRBV5-8 and TRBJ2-4, the CDR3 gives the full variable domain: EAGVTQSPTHLIKTRGQQATLRCSPISGHTSVYWYQQALGLGLQFLLWYDEGEERNRGNFPPRFSGRQFPNYSSELNVNALELEDSALYLCASSLDRVPKNIQYFGAGTRLSVL.

This clone has ten or more counts. The CDR3 sequence: CASSESLAGLWETQYF. The covered CDR3 bases are TGTGCCAGCAGTGAATCCTTAGCGGGATTGTGGGAGACC. V usage is TRBV6-1 and J usage is TRBJ2-5; 8 bases fit TRBD2. The CDR3 end is not reached by the read, which stops 3 residues before it; the germline J gene fills it in. V dropped 2 bases and J dropped 5; count of bases not matched to a gene: 10. Looked up from germline, CDR1 is MNHNS and CDR2 is SASEGT. CDR3 size: 16 residues.

This clone was picked up many times. Read coverage stops 3 residues before the CDR3 terminus; the germline J gene supplies the remainder. The J gene is TRBJ1-5, the V gene TRBV7-2, with D possibly TRBD1 on 6 matching bases. The CDR3 is made up of 14 amino acids. Germline CDR1 is SGHTA and CDR2 is FQGNSA. The V gene lost 5 bases and the J gene lost 6 bases, with 14 bases spanning the gap. CDR3 sequence: CASSAIGGAQPQHF. The DNA read from the CDR3 is TGTGCCAGCAGCGCAATTGGGGGGGCTCAGCCC.

This clone came up many times. The read comes to an end 3 residues before the CDR3 does, leaving the germline J gene to fill in the end. The chain uses TRBV5-1 and TRBJ2-3, with D tentatively TRBD1 or TRBD2 (10 bases each). The length of the CDR3 is 20 residues. Germline CDR1 SGHRS, CDR2 YFSETQ. V was trimmed by 4 bases and J by 6 bases, leaving 33 bases between them. The CDR3 bases that were read are TGCGCCAGCAGCGCCTACCCCGGACAGGGGGTCCTAGCGGGAGTGGATACG. Residues: CASSAYPGQGVLAGVDT. Given in full, the CDR3 is CASSAYPGQGVLAGVDTQYF.

This clone was observed at least ten times. Coverage ceases 3 residues before the CDR3 finishes, and the germline J gene fills in the end. The V gene is TRBV20-1, the J gene TRBJ1-4; a weak D match, TRBD1 (6 bases). The CDR3 covers 15 residues. The V gene's germline CDR1 is DFQATT and CDR2 SNEGSKA (reference sequence). Trimming pared 0 bases from V and 8 bases from J, leaving 16 bases between. This CDR3 reads CSARDKRQGREKLFF. The CDR3 DNA, read in part, is TGCAGTGCTAGAGATAAGCGGCAGGGGCGGGAAAAA.

This clone was counted many times. The read ends 3 residues before the CDR3 terminus; that terminus is restored from the germline J gene. V usage is TRBV5-1 and J usage is TRBJ1-3; maybe TRBD1 (5 bases). Trimming took off 6 bases at V and 0 bases at J, with 13 bases between the two ends. This CDR3 comprises 15 residues. CDR1 SGHRS and CDR2 YFSETQ come from the germline V gene. The CDR3 DNA, read in part, is TGCGCCAGCAAATGGGACTCGGTCTCTGGAAACACC. Encoded protein: CASKWDSVSGNT. The entire CDR3 sequence reads CASKWDSVSGNTIYF.

In its sample, this clone ranks as medium-sized. Read coverage stops 3 residues before the CDR3 terminus; the germline J gene supplies the remainder. The V gene is TRBV2, the J gene TRBJ1-6; D is possibly TRBD1 (6 bases). The CDR3 consists of 12 residues. The V gene lost 11 bases and the J gene lost 10 bases, with 15 bases spanning the gap. Germline assignment: CDR1 SNHLY and CDR2 FYNNEI. The CDR3 is CAGRDMKSPLHF. The CDR3 bases that were read are TGTGCCGGCCGGGACATGAAATCACCC.

This clone was observed at least ten times. From the germline J gene comes the end of the CDR3, since the read stops 3 residues before it. The sample holds other DNA sequences that translate to the same CDR3. The chain is built from TRBV19 and TRBJ2-7; 7 bases fit TRBD1. The CDR3 is 14 amino acids. With 4 bases clipped from V and 0 bases from J, the junction kept 3 bases outside the gene matches. Germline V gene sequence: CDR1 LNHDA, CDR2 SQIVND (reference sequence). CDR3 protein: CASSNAGGSYEQYF. Incomplete CDR3 DNA: TGTGCCAGTAGTAACGCAGGGGGCTCCTACGAG.

The table lists this clone with many counts. The DNA ends 3 residues before the CDR3 does, and the rest of the CDR3 is filled in from the germline J gene. The chain joins TRBV20-1 to TRBJ2-1, with a possible D match to TRBD1 (6 bases). Germline assignment: CDR1 DFQATT and CDR2 SNEGSKA (reference sequence). CDR3 length: 15 amino acids. V gave up 5 bases and J gave up 7 bases, with 21 bases separating them. Incomplete CDR3 DNA: TGCAGTGCTGGGGGCCGATGGGGGCCTGGGAATGAG. Encoded protein: CSAGGRWGPGNE. The complete CDR3 protein is CSAGGRWGPGNEQFF.

The table lists this clone with many counts. The read gets to within 3 residues of the CDR3 end, and the germline J gene fills in the rest. The gene calls are TRBV6-2 or TRBV6-3 and TRBJ2-1; tentative D call: TRBD2 (6 bases). Germline V gene data show CDR1 as MNHEY and CDR2 as SVGEGT. CDR3 length: 17 amino acids. V lost 2 bases and J lost 4, with 18 bases in between. The CDR3 DNA, read in part, is TGTGCCAGCAGTTACCCCCCGACTAGTAGCGCATACAATGAG. It translates to CASSYPPTSSAYNE. Given in full, the CDR3 is CASSYPPTSSAYNEQFF.

This clone has at least ten counts. The CDR3 DNA, read in part, is TGTGCCAGCAGTGAAGGACAGGGGAGCTCCTACGAG. Encoded protein: CASSEGQGSSYE. The complete CDR3 sequence is CASSEGQGSSYEQYF. This chain links TRBV6-1 with TRBJ2-7, with 8 bases that match TRBD1. The read falls 3 residues short of the CDR3 end, and the missing part is taken from the germline J gene. V was clipped by 1 base and J by 0 bases; unmatched bases: 2. This CDR3 is built from 15 residues. Germline CDR1 MNHNS, CDR2 SASEGT.

This clone was counted between two and nine times. Coverage ceases 3 residues before the CDR3 finishes, and the germline J gene fills in the end. The rearrangement uses TRBV19 and TRBJ1-2, with 10 bases aligning to TRBD1. Germline CDR1 LNHDA, CDR2 SQIVND (reference sequence). The CDR3 is 14 amino acids. The part of the CDR3 DNA that was read is TGTGCCAGCAAGACAGGGGGCCACACAGATACC. It specifies CASKTGGHTDT. The CDR3 as a whole reads CASKTGGHTDTYTF.